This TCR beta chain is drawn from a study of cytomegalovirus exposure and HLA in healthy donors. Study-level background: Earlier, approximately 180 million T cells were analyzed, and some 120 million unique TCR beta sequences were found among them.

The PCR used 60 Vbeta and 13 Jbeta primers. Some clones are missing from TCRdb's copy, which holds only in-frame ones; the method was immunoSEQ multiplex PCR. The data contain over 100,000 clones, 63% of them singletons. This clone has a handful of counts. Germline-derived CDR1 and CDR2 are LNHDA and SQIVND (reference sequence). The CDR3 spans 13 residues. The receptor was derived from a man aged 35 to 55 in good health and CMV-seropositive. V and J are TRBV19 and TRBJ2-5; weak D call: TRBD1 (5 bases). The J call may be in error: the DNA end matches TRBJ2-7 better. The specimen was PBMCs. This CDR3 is CASSIDSSYEQYF. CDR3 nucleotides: TGTGCCAGTAGTATCGACAGTTCCTACGAGCAGTACTTC.